The present TCR beta chain was sequenced within a study of tissue T cells after allogeneic stem cell transplantation. Study-level points and caveats: Anatomically similar tissues had similar TCR repertoires within each patient. In patients and mice, blood and spleen missed much of tissue repertoire.

Generated by immunoSEQ multiplex PCR, the TCRdb table keeps only in-frame clones and is missing some. Of approximately 3,000 clones listed, approximately 46% were seen once; the top ten hold approximately 15%. The V gene lost 2 bases and the J gene lost 7 bases, with 9 bases spanning the gap. CDR3 size: 11 residues. The germline V gene encodes CDR1 GKSSPN and CDR2 SITVG. Sample time point: mouse harvest day 14 after allogeneic transplant. Each mouse received 10^7 T-cell-depleted marrow cells plus 10^6 splenic CD5+ T cells by tail vein. This mouse GVHD model was MHC-mismatched B6 to BALB/c, profiled day 7 or 14. This clone was counted between two and nine times. Its specificity is not known. Gene names and germline match the mouse. The read ends 1 residue early relative to the CDR3; the germline J gene fills the gap.

This sequence originates from a female BALB/c mouse given C57BL/6 T cells with graft-versus-host disease after an allogeneic hematopoietic cell transplant. The chain has TRBV31 and TRBJ2-7, with a weak D call TRBD1 (6 bases). Sequenced input: gut tissue. The CDR3 loop is CAWSFGQEQYF. The sequenced part of the CDR3 DNA is TGTGCCTGGAGTTTCGGACAGGAACAGTAC. The entire variable domain, with the rest obtained from reference TRBV31 and TRBJ2-7, is as follows: AQTIHQWPVAEIKAVGSPLSLGCTIKGKSSPNLYWYWQATGGTLQQLFYSITVGQVESVVQLNLSASRPKDDQFILSTEKLLLSHSGFYLCAWSFGQEQYFGPGTRLTVL.